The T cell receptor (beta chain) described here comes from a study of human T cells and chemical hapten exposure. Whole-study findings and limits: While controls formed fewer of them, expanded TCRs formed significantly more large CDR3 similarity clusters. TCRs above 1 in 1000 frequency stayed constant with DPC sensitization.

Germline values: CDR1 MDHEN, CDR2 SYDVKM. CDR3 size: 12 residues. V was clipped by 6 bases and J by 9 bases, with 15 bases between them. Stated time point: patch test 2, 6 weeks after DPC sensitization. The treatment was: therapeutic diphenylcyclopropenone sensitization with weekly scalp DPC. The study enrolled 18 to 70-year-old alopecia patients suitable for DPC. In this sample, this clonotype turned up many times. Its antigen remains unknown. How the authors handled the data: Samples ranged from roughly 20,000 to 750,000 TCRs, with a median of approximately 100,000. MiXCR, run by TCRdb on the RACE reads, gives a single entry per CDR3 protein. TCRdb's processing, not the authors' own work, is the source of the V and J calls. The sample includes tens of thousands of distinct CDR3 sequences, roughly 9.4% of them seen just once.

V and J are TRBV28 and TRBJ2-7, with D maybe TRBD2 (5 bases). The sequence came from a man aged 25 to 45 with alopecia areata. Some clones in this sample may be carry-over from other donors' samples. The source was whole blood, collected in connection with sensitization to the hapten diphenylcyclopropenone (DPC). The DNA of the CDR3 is TGTGCCAGCAGACCCGATTCGGGGTGGCAGTACTTC. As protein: CASRPDSGWQYF.